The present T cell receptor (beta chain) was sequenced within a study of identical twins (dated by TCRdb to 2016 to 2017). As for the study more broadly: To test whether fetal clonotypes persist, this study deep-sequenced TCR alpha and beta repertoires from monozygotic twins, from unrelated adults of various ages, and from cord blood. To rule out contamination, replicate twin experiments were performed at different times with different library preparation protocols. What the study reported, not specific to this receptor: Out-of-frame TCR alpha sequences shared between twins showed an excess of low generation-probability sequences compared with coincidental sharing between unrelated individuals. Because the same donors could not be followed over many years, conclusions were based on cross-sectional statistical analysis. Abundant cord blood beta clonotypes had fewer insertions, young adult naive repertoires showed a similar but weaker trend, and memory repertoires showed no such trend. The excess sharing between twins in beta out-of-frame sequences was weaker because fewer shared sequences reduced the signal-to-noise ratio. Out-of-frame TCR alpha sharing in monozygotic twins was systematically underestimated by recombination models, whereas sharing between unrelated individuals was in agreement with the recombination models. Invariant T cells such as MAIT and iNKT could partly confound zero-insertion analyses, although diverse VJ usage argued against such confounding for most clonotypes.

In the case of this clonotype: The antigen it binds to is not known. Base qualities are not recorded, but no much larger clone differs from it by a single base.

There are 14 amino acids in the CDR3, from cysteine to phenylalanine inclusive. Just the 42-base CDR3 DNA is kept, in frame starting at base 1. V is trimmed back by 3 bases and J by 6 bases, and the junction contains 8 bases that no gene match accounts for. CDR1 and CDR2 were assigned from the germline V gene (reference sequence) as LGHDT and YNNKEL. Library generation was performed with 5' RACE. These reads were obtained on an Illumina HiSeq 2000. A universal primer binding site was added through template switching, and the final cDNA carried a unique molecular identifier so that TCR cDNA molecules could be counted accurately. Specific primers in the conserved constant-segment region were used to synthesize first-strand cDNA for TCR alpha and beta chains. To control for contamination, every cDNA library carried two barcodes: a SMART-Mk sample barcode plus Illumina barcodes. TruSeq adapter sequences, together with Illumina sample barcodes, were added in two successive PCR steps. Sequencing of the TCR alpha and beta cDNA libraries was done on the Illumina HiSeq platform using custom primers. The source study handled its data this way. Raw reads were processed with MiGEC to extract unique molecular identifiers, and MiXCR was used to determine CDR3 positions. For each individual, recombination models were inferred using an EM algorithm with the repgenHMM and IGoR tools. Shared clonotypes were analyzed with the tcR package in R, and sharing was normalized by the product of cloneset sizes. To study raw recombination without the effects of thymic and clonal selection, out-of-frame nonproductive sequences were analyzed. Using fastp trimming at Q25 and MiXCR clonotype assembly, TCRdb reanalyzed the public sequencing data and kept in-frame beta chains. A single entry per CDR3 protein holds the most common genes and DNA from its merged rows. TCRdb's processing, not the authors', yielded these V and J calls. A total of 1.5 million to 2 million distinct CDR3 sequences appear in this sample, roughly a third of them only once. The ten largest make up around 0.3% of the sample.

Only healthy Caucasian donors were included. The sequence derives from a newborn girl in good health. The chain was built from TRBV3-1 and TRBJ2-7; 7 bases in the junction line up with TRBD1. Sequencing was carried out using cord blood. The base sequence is TGTGCCAGCAGCCAGCGACAGGGTACGGCCGAGCAGTACTTC. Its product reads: CASSQRQGTAEQYF.